The text below deals with one T cell receptor (beta chain). CDR3 size: 14 residues. Per the germline V gene, CDR1 is SGHAT and CDR2 is FQNNGV. V gave up 2 bases and J gave up 6 bases; unmatched junction bases: 7. This sample stems from a study of shared clonotypes between healthy human individuals. Assay used: immunoSEQ multiplex PCR; TCRdb lists only in-frame clones, some missing. The sample consists of under 650,000 clones, around 96% of them appearing once. This chain joins TRBV11-2 and TRBJ2-7, with TRBD2 matching 7 bases. The source is a woman in her 30s in good health. Sequenced: naive CD4+ T cells sorted from blood. Described subset: CD45RA+ positively selected. The CDR3 here is CASSLSPAGREQYF. The CDR3 DNA sequence: TGTGCCAGCAGCTTAAGCCCAGCGGGACGCGAGCAGTACTTC. Supplemented by reference TRBV11-2 and TRBJ2-7, the full variable domain reads EAGVAQSPRYKIIEKRQSVAFWCNPISGHATLYWYQQILGQGPKLLIQFQNNGVVDDSQLPKDRFSAERLKGVDSTLKIQPAKLEDSAVYLCASSLSPAGREQYFGPGTRLTVT.